This TCR beta chain was sequenced in a study of cytomegalovirus exposure and HLA in healthy donors. Study results and caveats: A later analysis found common viral pathogens apparently linked to several of the most significant clusters. Some V segments (TRBV6-2 and TRBV6-3 among them) were excluded as indistinguishable. The later analysis indicated that the majority of CMV-associated TCR beta chains appeared HLA-restricted.

Concerning this clone itself: Its target is unknown.

PCR was performed using 60 Vbeta and 13 Jbeta primers. Here immunoSEQ multiplex PCR was the method, and the copy in TCRdb shows in-frame clones only, minus some. Of 190,000 or so clones in the sample, over 80% were seen once. Trimming shortened V by 0 bases and J by 5 bases, and 8 bases separated the two germline ends. Germline CDR1 and CDR2: SGHTS and YDEGEE. This CDR3 contains 13 residues. This chain connects TRBV5-8 to TRBJ2-5; D possibly corresponds to TRBD1 (5 bases). The material sequenced was PBMCs. This clonotype originated in a man aged 45-60 years in good health and CMV-seronegative. CDR3 loop: CASSLAGSETQYF. DNA of the CDR3: TGTGCCAGCAGCTTGGCAGGGTCGGAGACCCAGTACTTC.